This T cell receptor (beta chain) was sequenced for a study of T-cell memory formation after mild COVID-19. Study summary: TCR clustering was largely donor specific. Findings and limits, study-wide: CM and EM subsets held most contracting CD4+ clones; EMRA held CD8+ ones. Clones that got smaller from day 15 to 85 had even CD4/CD8, while clones growing later tipped toward CD4+. Second-wave clones with a day 37 peak had unconfirmed SARS-CoV-2 specificity.

This CDR3 contains 17 residues. V was shortened by 4 bases and J by 8 bases, with 27 bases between the two germline ends. Germline V gene data show CDR1 as SGHRS and CDR2 as YFSETQ. One entry per CDR3 protein, called by TCRdb with MiXCR from the 5' RACE reads. The table has roughly 62,000 distinct CDR3 sequences, about a tenth seen once. As regards this clonotype: The antigen remains unidentified.

The sequenced material came from PBMCs or a T cell subset sorted from them (not recorded which). The gene calls are TRBV5-1 and TRBJ1-2; TRBD1 might be the D (6 bases). The receptor comes from a young man who had mild COVID-19 (a few samples of this study predate the infection). Cell type and time point are not known. The CDR3 DNA is TGCGCCAGCAGCCCTTCCGGACAGTCTTCTTGGGTTGGAGGCTACACCTTC. It codes for CASSPSGQSSWVGGYTF.